Sequencing of this TCR beta chain was carried out in a study of cytomegalovirus exposure and HLA in healthy donors. Study conclusions and caveats: It was confirmed in vitro that a few of the CMV-associated chains were specific for CMV antigens.

The donors were members of the validation cohort comprising about 130 subjects, separate from the roughly 650-subject first cohort. With 3 bases removed from V and 3 bases from J, the gap between germline ends came to 20 bases. Germline V CDR1 and CDR2: MDHEN, SYDVKM. The CDR3 spans 17 residues. On this clone itself: The antigen is unknown.

Assay: immunoSEQ multiplex PCR; the TCRdb copy retains only in-frame clones and omits some. Of over 200,000 clones listed, 80% to 90% are singletons. The rearrangement joins TRBV28 to TRBJ1-1; maybe TRBD1 (5 bases). The specimen was PBMCs. The sequence derives from a woman aged 18 to 35 in good health and CMV-seronegative. In DNA, the CDR3 is TGTGCCAGCAGTTTCCTGGAGGGGTCTGTATGGGACACTGAAGCTTTCTTT. This encodes CASSFLEGSVWDTEAFF.